The rows below give T cell receptor beta chains drawn from one sample of a study of T cells after yellow fever vaccination. TCRdb re-analysed the 5' RACE reads in MiXCR, keeping a single row per CDR3 protein. The table has 300,000 or so distinct CDR3 sequences, approximately 12% seen once; the top ten hold about 0.54%. The source material was CD4+ T cells sorted from PBMCs, sampled 45 days after the yellow fever booster vaccination. The receptors here all came from a man aged 25-45 years who received the YFV17D yellow fever vaccine. Both conserved end residues are part of each CDR3. The order of the fields is D gene, J gene, clone size, V gene, CDR3 protein, CDR3 DNA. A D gene is named only where the DNA matches it firmly. The listing skips clone size in some rows; elsewhere it reads once, few, many or a size class.

d_gene: NA; j_gene: TRBJ2-7; abundance: NA; v_gene: TRBV7-2; CDR3aa: CASSLSPQGSYEQYF; CDR3nt: TGTGCCAGCAGCTTGTCCCCTCAGGGGTCCTACGAGCAGTACTTC
d_gene: NA; j_gene: TRBJ2-3; abundance: few; v_gene: TRBV20-1; CDR3aa: CSARGPGTDTQYF; CDR3nt: TGCAGTGCCCGGGGGCCGGGGACAGATACGCAGTATTTT
d_gene: NA; j_gene: TRBJ1-1; abundance: NA; v_gene: TRBV12-3/TRBV12-4; CDR3aa: CASSRTRTYTEAFF; CDR3nt: TGTGCCAGCAGTCGGACTCGGACGTACACTGAAGCTTTCTTT
d_gene: NA; j_gene: TRBJ2-5; abundance: many; v_gene: TRBV5-1; CDR3aa: CASSLSVETQYF; CDR3nt: TGCGCCAGCAGCTTGTCAGTAGAGACCCAGTACTTC
d_gene: NA; j_gene: TRBJ2-2; abundance: NA; v_gene: TRBV20-1; CDR3aa: CSATRGLNTGELFF; CDR3nt: TGCAGTGCTACTCGGGGCCTGAACACCGGGGAGCTGTTTTTT
d_gene: TRBD1; j_gene: TRBJ2-3; abundance: NA; v_gene: TRBV7-6; CDR3aa: CASRRDRGSTDTQYF; CDR3nt: TGTGCCAGCAGACGGGACAGGGGAAGCACAGATACGCAGTATTTT
d_gene: TRBD1; j_gene: TRBJ2-1; abundance: few; v_gene: TRBV20-1; CDR3aa: CSARITRDSIHEQFF; CDR3nt: TGCAGTGCTAGAATCACCCGGGACAGTATCCATGAGCAGTTCTTC
d_gene: NA; j_gene: TRBJ2-7; abundance: once; v_gene: TRBV12-3/TRBV12-4; CDR3aa: CASSLANDEQYF; CDR3nt: TGTGCCAGCAGTTTAGCGAACGACGAGCAGTACTTC
d_gene: TRBD2; j_gene: TRBJ2-7; abundance: few; v_gene: TRBV7-9; CDR3aa: CASSSLAGGSSYEQYF; CDR3nt: TGTGCCAGCAGCTCATTAGCGGGGGGTAGCTCCTACGAGCAGTACTTC
d_gene: TRBD1; j_gene: TRBJ2-3; abundance: NA; v_gene: TRBV5-6; CDR3aa: CASSLEPQGRGTDTQYF; CDR3nt: TGTGCCAGCAGCCTAGAACCACAGGGGCGCGGCACAGATACGCAGTATTTT
d_gene: TRBD1; j_gene: TRBJ2-5; abundance: few; v_gene: TRBV28; CDR3aa: CASSGQGAKETQYF; CDR3nt: TGTGCCAGCAGTGGACAGGGGGCGAAGGAGACCCAGTACTTC
d_gene: NA; j_gene: TRBJ2-7; abundance: few; v_gene: TRBV12-3/TRBV12-4; CDR3aa: CASSFPPGTNPYEQYF; CDR3nt: TGTGCCAGCAGTTTCCCCCCTGGAACGAACCCCTACGAGCAGTACTTC
d_gene: TRBD2; j_gene: TRBJ2-7; abundance: NA; v_gene: TRBV7-9; CDR3aa: CASCNLAGPRCEQYF; CDR3nt: TGTGCCAGCTGCAATTTAGCGGGCCCTAGGTGCGAGCAGTACTTC
d_gene: NA; j_gene: TRBJ2-7; abundance: few; v_gene: TRBV7-2; CDR3aa: CASSKLGSYEQYF; CDR3nt: TGTGCCAGCTCAAAATTAGGATCCTACGAGCAGTACTTC
d_gene: NA; j_gene: TRBJ2-7; abundance: NA; v_gene: TRBV10-1; CDR3aa: CASSESLSSGSYEQYF; CDR3nt: TGCGCCAGCAGTGAGTCTCTTAGCTCCGGCTCCTACGAGCAGTACTTC
d_gene: NA; j_gene: TRBJ2-1; abundance: NA; v_gene: TRBV20-1; CDR3aa: CSARDSLPPDEQFF; CDR3nt: TGCAGTGCTAGAGACTCACTGCCCCCCGATGAGCAGTTCTTC
d_gene: TRBD2; j_gene: TRBJ2-1; abundance: NA; v_gene: TRBV27; CDR3aa: CASRPTRLASTGEQFF; CDR3nt: TGTGCCAGCCGTCCCACTCGACTAGCGAGCACGGGTGAGCAGTTCTTC
d_gene: TRBD2; j_gene: TRBJ2-1; abundance: NA; v_gene: TRBV5-1; CDR3aa: CASSLDGAGGWSEQFF; CDR3nt: TGCGCCAGCAGCTTGGACGGAGCGGGAGGTTGGAGTGAGCAGTTCTTC
d_gene: TRBD2; j_gene: TRBJ2-2; abundance: few; v_gene: TRBV7-6; CDR3aa: CASSFLLAGDNTGELFF; CDR3nt: TGTGCCAGCAGCTTTCTGCTAGCGGGAGACAACACCGGGGAGCTGTTTTTT
d_gene: TRBD2; j_gene: TRBJ2-3; abundance: NA; v_gene: TRBV18; CDR3aa: CASSPRLAASTDTQYF; CDR3nt: TGTGCCAGCTCACCACGACTAGCGGCTAGCACAGATACGCAGTATTTT
d_gene: NA; j_gene: TRBJ2-3; abundance: NA; v_gene: TRBV6-2/TRBV6-3; CDR3aa: CASSLRFVDTQYF; CDR3nt: TGTGCCAGCAGCCTCCGATTCGTGGATACGCAGTATTTT
d_gene: TRBD2; j_gene: TRBJ2-7; abundance: few; v_gene: TRBV4-2; CDR3aa: CASSQALAAGGIYEQYF; CDR3nt: TGTGCCAGCAGCCAAGCCCTAGCGGCCGGGGGTATTTACGAGCAGTACTTC
d_gene: NA; j_gene: TRBJ1-1; abundance: NA; v_gene: TRBV7-8; CDR3aa: CASSGRAEAFF; CDR3nt: TGTGCCAGCAGCGGTCGGGCTGAAGCTTTCTTT
d_gene: TRBD1; j_gene: TRBJ2-2; abundance: few; v_gene: TRBV7-7; CDR3aa: CASSLGDRGWDTGELFF; CDR3nt: TGTGCCAGCAGCTTAGGAGACAGGGGATGGGACACCGGGGAGCTGTTTTTT
d_gene: TRBD1; j_gene: TRBJ2-7; abundance: once; v_gene: TRBV6-6; CDR3aa: CASNRDRAYEQYF; CDR3nt: TGTGCCAGTAACCGGGACAGAGCCTACGAGCAGTACTTC
d_gene: NA; j_gene: TRBJ2-7; abundance: few; v_gene: TRBV19; CDR3aa: CASSNPQGPYEQYF; CDR3nt: TGTGCCAGTAGTAACCCCCAGGGACCCTACGAGCAGTACTTC
d_gene: NA; j_gene: TRBJ2-7; abundance: few; v_gene: TRBV20-1; CDR3aa: CSASPGLSEQYF; CDR3nt: TGCAGTGCTAGCCCTGGACTAAGCGAGCAGTACTTC
d_gene: TRBD1; j_gene: TRBJ2-7; abundance: few; v_gene: TRBV6-2/TRBV6-3; CDR3aa: CASSYSPRKKTGGSYEQYF; CDR3nt: TGTGCCAGCAGTTACTCCCCACGAAAGAAGACAGGGGGCTCCTACGAGCAGTACTTC
d_gene: NA; j_gene: TRBJ2-2; abundance: few; v_gene: TRBV15; CDR3aa: CATSRVVTPNTGELFF; CDR3nt: TGTGCCACCAGCAGAGTAGTGACTCCGAACACCGGGGAGCTGTTTTTT
d_gene: NA; j_gene: TRBJ2-2; abundance: NA; v_gene: TRBV7-2; CDR3aa: CASSLRAGFNTGELFF; CDR3nt: TGTGCCAGCAGCTTACGTGCGGGGTTTAACACCGGGGAGCTGTTTTTT
d_gene: TRBD2; j_gene: TRBJ2-7; abundance: NA; v_gene: TRBV6-1; CDR3aa: CASSQYSGPTYEQYF; CDR3nt: TGTGCCAGCAGTCAATATAGCGGGCCCACCTACGAGCAGTACTTC
d_gene: TRBD1; j_gene: TRBJ2-1; abundance: many; v_gene: TRBV5-1; CDR3aa: CASSFIQGARYNEQFF; CDR3nt: TGCGCCAGCAGCTTTATACAGGGGGCGCGTTACAATGAGCAGTTCTTC
d_gene: TRBD2; j_gene: TRBJ2-5; abundance: few; v_gene: TRBV5-1; CDR3aa: CASSSSGSEETQYF; CDR3nt: TGCGCCAGCAGCTCTAGCGGGAGCGAAGAGACCCAGTACTTC
d_gene: TRBD2; j_gene: TRBJ2-3; abundance: few; v_gene: TRBV20-1; CDR3aa: CSASVLAPSTDTQYF; CDR3nt: TGCAGTGCTAGCGTACTAGCGCCTAGCACAGATACGCAGTATTTT
d_gene: NA; j_gene: TRBJ1-4; abundance: few; v_gene: TRBV21-1; CDR3aa: CASSTFPTAPNEKLFF; CDR3nt: TGTGCCAGCAGCACTTTCCCTACAGCGCCTAATGAAAAACTGTTTTTT
d_gene: NA; j_gene: TRBJ2-6; abundance: NA; v_gene: TRBV28; CDR3aa: CASRRSGVGANVLTF; CDR3nt: TGTGCCAGCAGAAGATCAGGGGTCGGGGCCAACGTCCTGACTTTC
d_gene: TRBD1; j_gene: TRBJ2-7; abundance: NA; v_gene: TRBV6-2/TRBV6-3; CDR3aa: CASSWSGQYYEQYF; CDR3nt: TGTGCCAGCAGTTGGTCGGGACAGTACTACGAGCAGTACTTC
d_gene: NA; j_gene: TRBJ2-3; abundance: few; v_gene: TRBV5-4; CDR3aa: CASSAPDGTDTQYF; CDR3nt: TGTGCCAGCAGTGCGCCGGACGGGACAGATACGCAGTATTTT
d_gene: NA; j_gene: TRBJ2-7; abundance: NA; v_gene: TRBV20-1; CDR3aa: CSARAVTYEQYF; CDR3nt: TGCAGTGCTCGGGCAGTTACCTACGAGCAGTACTTC
d_gene: NA; j_gene: TRBJ2-3; abundance: NA; v_gene: TRBV19; CDR3aa: CASSMSGTDTQYF; CDR3nt: TGTGCCAGTAGTATGAGTGGAACAGATACGCAGTATTTT
d_gene: NA; j_gene: TRBJ2-4; abundance: few; v_gene: TRBV27; CDR3aa: CASRQTLGGLTKNIQYF; CDR3nt: TGTGCCAGCAGACAGACGTTGGGGGGCTTAACCAAAAACATTCAGTACTTC
d_gene: NA; j_gene: TRBJ2-7; abundance: few; v_gene: TRBV28; CDR3aa: CASSPPGGPYEQYF; CDR3nt: TGTGCCAGCAGCCCTCCCGGGGGCCCCTACGAGCAGTACTTC
d_gene: NA; j_gene: TRBJ2-2; abundance: NA; v_gene: TRBV9; CDR3aa: CASSPEGRTTGELFF; CDR3nt: TGTGCCAGCAGCCCAGAGGGGAGAACAACCGGGGAGCTGTTTTTT
d_gene: TRBD1; j_gene: TRBJ2-5; abundance: few; v_gene: TRBV24-1; CDR3aa: CATSDSGTEETQYF; CDR3nt: TGTGCCACCAGTGATTCCGGGACAGAAGAGACCCAGTACTTC
d_gene: NA; j_gene: TRBJ2-2; abundance: NA; v_gene: TRBV5-1; CDR3aa: CASSLGQYLTGELFF; CDR3nt: TGCGCCAGCAGCTTAGGACAGTATTTGACCGGGGAGCTGTTTTTT
d_gene: TRBD2; j_gene: TRBJ2-5; abundance: few; v_gene: TRBV27; CDR3aa: CKQEPSGRGETQYF; CDR3nt: TGTAAACAGGAACCTAGCGGGAGGGGGGAGACCCAGTACTTC
d_gene: NA; j_gene: TRBJ2-7; abundance: NA; v_gene: TRBV2; CDR3aa: CASSVRRDGWDTYEQYF; CDR3nt: TGTGCCAGCAGTGTTCGGCGGGACGGTTGGGATACCTACGAGCAGTACTTC
d_gene: NA; j_gene: TRBJ2-7; abundance: few; v_gene: TRBV27; CDR3aa: CASRPIEDEQYF; CDR3nt: TGTGCCAGCAGGCCAATAGAGGACGAGCAGTACTTC
d_gene: NA; j_gene: TRBJ2-1; abundance: NA; v_gene: TRBV12-3/TRBV12-4; CDR3aa: CASSYFYNEQFF; CDR3nt: TGTGCCAGCAGCTACTTCTACAATGAGCAGTTCTTC
d_gene: NA; j_gene: TRBJ2-5; abundance: NA; v_gene: TRBV12-3/TRBV12-4; CDR3aa: CASSLRGQETQYF; CDR3nt: TGTGCCAGCAGTTTGCGGGGTCAAGAGACCCAGTACTTC
d_gene: NA; j_gene: TRBJ2-3; abundance: few; v_gene: TRBV5-1; CDR3aa: CASSFGQRADTQYF; CDR3nt: TGCGCCAGCAGCTTCGGACAAAGGGCAGATACGCAGTATTTT
d_gene: TRBD1; j_gene: TRBJ2-3; abundance: NA; v_gene: TRBV7-2; CDR3aa: CASSLQGQRLTDTQYF; CDR3nt: TGTGCCAGCAGCCTCCAGGGACAGCGACTCACAGATACGCAGTATTTT
d_gene: TRBD1; j_gene: TRBJ1-5; abundance: few; v_gene: TRBV20-1; CDR3aa: CSAGTGGGRPQHF; CDR3nt: TGCAGTGCGGGGACAGGGGGCGGTAGGCCCCAGCATTTT
d_gene: NA; j_gene: TRBJ1-2; abundance: few; v_gene: TRBV6-1; CDR3aa: CASSEERGGGYTF; CDR3nt: TGTGCCAGCAGTGAAGAAAGGGGCGGAGGCTACACCTTC
d_gene: NA; j_gene: TRBJ2-7; abundance: NA; v_gene: TRBV6-5; CDR3aa: CASSQTGADEQYF; CDR3nt: TGTGCCAGCAGTCAGACGGGGGCTGACGAGCAGTACTTC
d_gene: NA; j_gene: TRBJ1-2; abundance: NA; v_gene: TRBV14; CDR3aa: CASSELGGFGYTF; CDR3nt: TGTGCCAGCAGCGAATTGGGGGGCTTTGGCTACACCTTC
d_gene: NA; j_gene: TRBJ2-3; abundance: few; v_gene: TRBV10-3; CDR3aa: CAINSGSTDTQYF; CDR3nt: TGTGCCATCAACAGCGGCAGCACAGATACGCAGTATTTT
d_gene: TRBD2; j_gene: TRBJ2-5; abundance: NA; v_gene: TRBV29-1; CDR3aa: CSAVPSGRGQTQYF; CDR3nt: TGCAGCGCCGTACCTAGCGGTCGAGGGCAGACCCAGTACTTC
d_gene: TRBD1; j_gene: TRBJ1-1; abundance: few; v_gene: TRBV12-3/TRBV12-4; CDR3aa: CASTPDRGLTEAFF; CDR3nt: TGTGCCAGCACCCCCGACAGGGGGTTGACTGAAGCTTTCTTT
d_gene: NA; j_gene: TRBJ2-3; abundance: NA; v_gene: TRBV7-9; CDR3aa: CASSAVLGPTDTQYF; CDR3nt: TGTGCCAGCAGCGCCGTCTTGGGCCCCACAGATACGCAGTATTTT